The 9 T cell receptor beta chains reported below all come from one sample, sequenced in a study of T-cell memory formation after mild COVID-19 (TCRdb year 2021). Libraries came from 5' RACE. This sample was sequenced with an Illumina NovaSeq 6000. TCRdb trimmed the raw reads at Q25, called clones with MiXCR and kept productive beta chains. Under each unique CDR3 protein, matching rows form one entry showing the most common genes and DNA. This sample holds approximately 400,000 distinct CDR3 sequences; 20% to 25% were observed only once. Clones ranked in the top ten supply around 9.5% of the sample. The sequencing sample was made of PBMCs or a T cell subset sorted from them (not recorded which). These receptors came from an adult woman who had mild COVID-19 (a few samples of this study predate the infection). The sample titles of this study are shuffled in the database, so cell type and time point are left out; the donor was told from shared clones.

The J gene is TRBJ2-1, the V gene TRBV25-1, with no clear D. The CDR3 extends over 15 amino acids. CDR1 and CDR2 (germline): MGHDK, SYGVNS. V was clipped by 2 bases and J by 5 bases, with 13 bases between them. The CDR3 spells CASSERLEAHNEQFF. The CDR3 region has the DNA TGTGCCAGCAGTGAACGTCTAGAAGCCCACAATGAGCAGTTCTTC.

This clonotype was counted many times. The chain employs TRBV6-1 and TRBJ2-3; 9 nucleotides align to TRBD2. V shed 6 bases and J 3 bases; nucleotides not matched to a gene: 16. CDR1 is MNHNS, CDR2 SASEGT, per germline. This CDR3 has 18 amino acids. In DNA, the CDR3 is TGTGCCAGCAGCGCCTATGGGCGGGGGGGCCCTAGTACAGATACGCAGTATTTT. Residues: CASSAYGRGGPSTDTQYF.

The chain has TRBV20-1 and TRBJ2-3, with 11 positions matching TRBD2. The V gene's germline CDR1 is DFQATT and CDR2 SNEGSKA (reference sequence). The CDR3 has 12 amino acids. CDR3 loop: CSEGLADHTQYF. The CDR3 bases are TGCAGCGAGGGACTAGCGGACCATACGCAGTATTTT.

This clonotype was counted between two and nine times. The chain joins TRBV12-3 or TRBV12-4 to TRBJ2-2; D gene unclear. The CDR3 extends over 13 amino acids. Trimming stripped 6 bases from V and 4 bases from J, with 9 bases between. CDR3 sequence: CASSKQITGELFF. CDR3 coding DNA: TGTGCCAGCAGCAAACAGATCACCGGGGAGCTGTTTTTT.

A few counts support this clonotype. The V call is TRBV5-6, the J call TRBJ1-2; a weak D match, TRBD1 (6 bases). Trimming stripped 0 bases from V and 8 bases from J, with 11 bases between. The CDR3 covers 13 residues. Germline CDR1 is SGHDT and CDR2 is YYEEEE. The CDR3 spells CASSLESGGGYTF. CDR3 DNA: TGTGCCAGCAGCTTGGAATCTGGGGGCGGCTACACCTTC.

The J gene is TRBJ1-1, the V gene TRBV5-1; 9 nucleotides agree with TRBD1. CDR3 size: 14 residues. Germline V gene sequence: CDR1 SGHRS, CDR2 YFSETQ. V lost 2 bases, J lost 10 bases, and 9 bases stayed unmatched. CDR3 protein: CASSFRDRDTIAFF. CDR3 in DNA: TGCGCCAGCAGCTTCAGGGACAGGGACACGATAGCTTTCTTT.

This clonotype was counted a few times. The gene calls are TRBV20-1 and TRBJ2-3; 10 bases map to TRBD2. CDR1 and CDR2 from the germline V gene are DFQATT and SNEGSKA (reference sequence). Trimming at V came to 5 bases and at J to 4 bases, leaving 18 bases not matched to a gene. This CDR3 has 18 amino acids. CDR3: CSADRTSGIREGADTQYF. In nucleotides, the CDR3 is TGCAGTGCTGATCGGACTAGCGGAATCCGGGAGGGCGCAGATACGCAGTATTTT.

The chain joins TRBV7-3 to TRBJ2-4; D may be TRBD1 or TRBD2 (6 bases each). Germline assignment: CDR1 SGHTA and CDR2 FQGTGA. This CDR3 has 15 residues. V lost 2 bases, J lost 8 bases, and 16 bases lay in between. CDR3 sequence: CASSLGEARGDIQYF. As DNA, the CDR3 is TGTGCCAGCAGCTTAGGCGAGGCGAGGGGGGACATTCAGTACTTC.

CDR3 protein: CASSWGDTNYGYTF. As DNA, the CDR3 is TGTGCCAGCAGTTGGGGAGACACTAACTATGGCTACACCTTC. The V and J genes are TRBV28 and TRBJ1-2; D call uncertain. Germline assignment: CDR1 MDHEN and CDR2 SYDVKM. The length of the CDR3 is 14 residues. V was cut by 4 bases and J by 0 bases, with 9 bases left in between.